This T cell receptor beta chain was recovered during a study of cytomegalovirus exposure and HLA in healthy donors. Only in-frame clones appear in the TCRdb table, and some are missing; sequencing was by immunoSEQ multiplex PCR. The table has hundreds of thousands of clones, around 87% seen once. CDR3 length equals 14 residues. In germline, CDR1 is SQVTM, CDR2 ANQGSEA. V lost 5 bases, J lost 6 bases, and 7 bases stayed unmatched. Whole-study findings and limits: In the 130 or so validation repertoires, a later analysis found that first-cohort TCR clusters tended to co-occur. A classifier reportedly called cytomegalovirus status with high sensitivity and specificity.

Concerning this clone: No antigen is known for it.

The receptor was derived from a young woman in good health and CMV-seropositive. The chain links TRBV29-1 to TRBJ2-1; 10 bases map to TRBD1. The specimen was PBMCs. In nucleotides, the CDR3 is TGCAGCGTTCACACCTGGACAGGGGGCAATGAGCAGTTCTTC. Encoded protein: CSVHTWTGGNEQFF.